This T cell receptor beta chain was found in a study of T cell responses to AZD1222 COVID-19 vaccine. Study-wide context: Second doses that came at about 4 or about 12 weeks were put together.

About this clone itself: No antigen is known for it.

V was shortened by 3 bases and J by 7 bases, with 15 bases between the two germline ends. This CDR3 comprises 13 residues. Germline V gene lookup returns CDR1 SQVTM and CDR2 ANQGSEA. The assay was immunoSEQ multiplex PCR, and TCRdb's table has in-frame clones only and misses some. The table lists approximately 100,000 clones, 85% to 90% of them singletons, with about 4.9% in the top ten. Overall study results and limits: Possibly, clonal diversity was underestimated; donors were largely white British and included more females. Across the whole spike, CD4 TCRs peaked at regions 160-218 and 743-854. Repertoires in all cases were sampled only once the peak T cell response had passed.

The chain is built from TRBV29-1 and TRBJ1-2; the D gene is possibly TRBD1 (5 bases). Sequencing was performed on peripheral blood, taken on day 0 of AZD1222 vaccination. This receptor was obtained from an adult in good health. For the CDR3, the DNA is TGCAGCGTTGACAGGGAGACTTTCTCTGGCTACACCTTC. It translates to CSVDRETFSGYTF.